A single sample is the source of the 28 T cell receptor beta chains below, sequenced in a study of CD8+ T cells in alopecia areata. Following RNA extraction, reverse transcription yielded cDNA that acted as the sequencing template. Using immunoSEQ multiplex PCR, the repertoire was profiled, and TCRdb retains in-frame clones only, with some absent. The sample yields almost 250,000 clones, less than 80% seen once. This specimen consisted of CD4+ T cells sorted from blood, obtained at week 0. The receptors here all came from a human donor with alopecia areata.

This clone was seen a few times. The chain has TRBV6-5 and TRBJ2-3, with D tentatively TRBD2 (6 bases). Looked up from germline, CDR1 is MNHEY and CDR2 is SVGAGI. The CDR3 has 14 residues. Deletions cut 2 bases from V and 4 bases from J, with 10 bases between. CDR3 nucleotide sequence: TGTGCCAGCAGTTACCTAGCGTATGCAGATACGCAGTATTTT. Translation: CASSYLAYADTQYF.

V and J are TRBV2 and TRBJ2-5, with D tentatively TRBD1 (5 bases). CDR1 and CDR2 from the germline V gene are SNHLY and FYNNEI. This CDR3 has 13 residues. Trimming shortened V by 7 bases and J by 4 bases, and 13 bases separated the two germline ends. The CDR3 sequence is CASTNRRRETQYF. The DNA of the CDR3 is TGTGCCAGCACTAACAGGCGAAGAGAGACCCAGTACTTC.

The chain employs TRBV30 and TRBJ2-7; tentative D call: TRBD1 (6 bases). The CDR3 totals 13 residues. Trimming cost V 0 bases and J 3 bases, with 9 bases left between them. Germline values: CDR1 GTSNPN, CDR2 SVGIG (reference sequence). For the CDR3, the DNA is TGTGCCTGGAGTGTAGGACAGATCTACGAGCAGTACTTC. It encodes CAWSVGQIYEQYF.

In its sample, this clone was seen a few times. The rearrangement joins TRBV5-1 to TRBJ1-5, with TRBD1 identical over 8 bases. Germline V gene sequence: CDR1 SGHRS, CDR2 YFSETQ. The trim removed 1 base at V and 5 bases at J, leaving 2 bases unmatched. The CDR3 runs 14 residues. The CDR3 loop reads CASSLTGGDQPQHF. The CDR3 DNA sequence: TGCGCCAGCAGCTTGACAGGGGGGGATCAGCCCCAGCATTTT. Combining the CDR3 with reference TRBV5-1 and TRBJ1-5 gives the whole variable domain KAGVTQTPRYLIKTRGQQVTLSCSPISGHRSVSWYQQTPGQGLQFLFEYFSETQRNKGNFPGRFSGRQFSNSRSEMNVSTLELGDSALYLCASSLTGGDQPQHFGDGTRLSIL.

This clone has only one observation. J is TRBJ2-7 and V is TRBV6-5; 8 positions agree with TRBD1. The CDR3 runs 14 residues. Per the germline V gene, CDR1 is MNHEY and CDR2 is SVGAGI. V shed 4 bases, J shed 3 bases, and the junction held 5 bases outside the gene matches. The CDR3 loop reads CASSSTGQVYEQYF. DNA of the CDR3: TGTGCCAGCAGTTCTACGGGACAGGTCTACGAGCAGTACTTC.

This rearrangement joins TRBV4-2 to TRBJ2-5, with D perhaps matching TRBD2 (6 bases). There are 16 residues in the CDR3. With 1 base removed from V and 3 bases from J, the gap between germline ends came to 15 bases. Per germline, CDR1 LGHNA and CDR2 YNFKEQ. The CDR3 DNA sequence: TGTGCCAGCAGCCAAGGGGGGGACCCACCCAAAGAGACCCAGTACTTC. Translation: CASSQGGDPPKETQYF.

V usage is TRBV6-1 and J usage is TRBJ1-5; no clear D gene. Trimming cost V 4 bases and J 4 bases, with 8 bases left between them. The germline V gene has CDR1 MNHNS and CDR2 SASEGT. CDR3 length: 13 residues. In nucleotides, the CDR3 is TGTGCCAGCAGTGGGAAGGGAAATCAGCCCCAGCATTTT. This codes for CASSGKGNQPQHF.

V and J are TRBV9 and TRBJ2-3; TRBD1 or TRBD2 may be the D gene (5 bases each). There are 14 residues in the CDR3. Trimming removed 3 bases at V and 6 bases at J, with 14 bases between. Per germline, CDR1 SGDLS and CDR2 YYNGEE. This CDR3 is CASSGDRGPDTQYF. CDR3 in DNA: TGTGCCAGCAGCGGTGACCGGGGCCCGGATACGCAGTATTTT.

The chain links TRBV30 to TRBJ1-2, with TRBD1 matching 8 bases. The junction had 10 bases not matched to a gene; V was cut back by 2 bases and J by 2 bases. Germline V gene data show CDR1 as GTSNPN and CDR2 as SVGIG (reference sequence). The CDR3 length is 16 residues. CDR3 sequence (DNA): TGTGCCTGGAGTTTTACGGGCCACAGGGGGAACTATGGCTACACCTTC. Translating gives CAWSFTGHRGNYGYTF.

V and J are TRBV7-2 and TRBJ1-1; D gene ambiguous. Germline CDR1 reads SGHTA; CDR2 reads FQGNSA. The CDR3 extends over 13 amino acids. Deletions cut 5 bases from V and 1 base from J, with 8 bases between. CDR3 coding DNA: TGTGCCAGCAGCCAAACATGGAACACTGAAGCTTTCTTT. It translates to CASSQTWNTEAFF.

The chain employs TRBV18 and TRBJ2-7; D is ambiguous. In germline, CDR1 is KGHSH, CDR2 LQKENI. The length of the CDR3 is 12 residues. Trimming left V 4 bases short and J 7 bases short, with 11 bases between. In DNA, the CDR3 is TGTGCCAGCTCACAACGGGCCGGAGAGCAGTACTTC. This codes for CASSQRAGEQYF.

As DNA, the CDR3 is TGCGCCAGCAGCCGTTCCGGGACTAGCGGGGTTAACACCGGGGAGCTGTTTTTT. Residues: CASSRSGTSGVNTGELFF. The chain combines TRBV4-3 with TRBJ2-2, with 13 bases lining up with TRBD2. Germline V lookup: CDR1 LGHNA, CDR2 YSLEER. J gave up 2 bases and V 4 bases, and 7 bases lay outside the gene matches. This CDR3 comprises 18 residues.

This rearrangement joins TRBV30 to TRBJ2-1, with D unresolved. The germline gives CDR1 GTSNPN, CDR2 SVGIG (reference sequence). This CDR3 has 11 residues. V dropped 1 base and J dropped 6 bases, with 4 bases sitting between them. The CDR3 spells CAWSGLNEQFF. Written as DNA, the CDR3 is TGTGCCTGGAGTGGACTCAATGAGCAGTTCTTC.

The table lists this clone with a few counts. The rearrangement joins TRBV29-1 to TRBJ2-5; D not resolved. CDR1 and CDR2 (germline): SQVTM, ANQGSEA. The germline V and J ends were trimmed by 4 bases and 0 bases, with 6 bases remaining between them. The CDR3 has 12 residues. The CDR3 loop reads CSVVQNQETQYF. The DNA for the CDR3 is TGCAGCGTTGTGCAGAACCAAGAGACCCAGTACTTC.

The CDR3 loop is CASSETELFSTDTQYF. CDR3 sequence (DNA): TGTGCCAGCAGTGAGACGGAATTGTTCAGCACAGATACGCAGTATTTT. The chain joins TRBV2 to TRBJ2-3, with D unresolved. The CDR3 spans 16 residues. V was shortened by 3 bases and J by 0 bases, with 13 bases between the two germline ends. Germline V gene data show CDR1 as SNHLY and CDR2 as FYNNEI.

CDR3 in DNA: TGTGCCAGCAGCTTGGCTCCAACAGCAACTAATGAAAAACTGTTTTTT. It codes for CASSLAPTATNEKLFF. The chain employs TRBV5-6 and TRBJ1-4; no clear D. The CDR3 extends over 16 amino acids. From germline, CDR1 is SGHDT and CDR2 YYEEEE. The ends were cut back, 0 bases at V and 0 bases at J, with 9 bases in the middle.

The V call is TRBV30, the J call TRBJ2-7, with 7 bases aligning to TRBD1. V shed 2 bases, J shed 5 bases, and the junction held 9 bases outside the gene matches. CDR1 and CDR2 from the germline V gene are GTSNPN and SVGIG (reference sequence). The length of the CDR3 is 14 residues. The CDR3 DNA reads TGTGCCTGGAGTCCTGGACAGGCTGTCCACGAGCAGTACTTC. This gives the protein CAWSPGQAVHEQYF.

The chain is built from TRBV5-8 and TRBJ2-5; 7 positions match TRBD1. V trimming: 5 bases; J trimming: 4 bases; junction bases outside the gene matches: 5. Germline V gives CDR1 SGHTS, CDR2 YDEGEE. The CDR3 extends over 13 amino acids. CDR3 residues: CASSRDRGETQYF. CDR3 nucleotide sequence: TGTGCCAGCAGTCGGGACAGAGGAGAGACCCAGTACTTC.

The chain has TRBV5-1 and TRBJ2-3, with 15 bases aligning to TRBD2. The CDR3 spans 17 residues. The junction had 9 bases not matched to a gene; V was cut back by 4 bases and J by 6 bases. Per germline, CDR1 SGHRS and CDR2 YFSETQ. CDR3 bases: TGCGCCAGCAGCCCGGGACTAGCGGGGGGCACACTCGATACGCAGTATTTT. This translates into CASSPGLAGGTLDTQYF.

V gene TRBV29-1 combines with J gene TRBJ1-2, with D perhaps matching TRBD1 (5 bases). Germline CDR1 is SQVTM and CDR2 is ANQGSEA. Trimming took 4 bases from V and 7 from J, leaving 16 bases between them. The CDR3 sequence is 13 residues long. The CDR3 nucleotides are TGCAGCGTTGGCCACCCAGGGCTGAGTGGCTACACCTTC. It yields the protein CSVGHPGLSGYTF.

There are a few counts of this clone. The chain carries TRBV29-1 and TRBJ2-3; no reliable D call. CDR3 length: 12 residues. The germline gives CDR1 SQVTM, CDR2 ANQGSEA. Trimming took 7 bases from V and 0 from J, leaving 8 bases between them. The CDR3 DNA reads as TGCAGCGGCATAGATAGCACAGATACGCAGTATTTT. Translation gives CSGIDSTDTQYF.

This clone was counted only a few times. The chain links TRBV5-1 to TRBJ1-1; 8 nucleotides align to TRBD1. Per the germline V gene, CDR1 is SGHRS and CDR2 is YFSETQ. This CDR3 has 16 amino acids. The V and J ends lost 2 bases and 0 bases, in that order; junction bases with no gene match: 6. In DNA form, the CDR3 reads TGCGCCAGCAGCTTAGGGACAGGATCCATGAACACTGAAGCTTTCTTT. Its protein product is CASSLGTGSMNTEAFF.

V usage is TRBV5-1 and J usage is TRBJ1-5, with D possibly being TRBD1 (6 bases). CDR1 is SGHRS, CDR2 YFSETQ, per germline. The V end lost 0 bases, the J end lost 3 bases, and 13 bases lay between the germline ends. The CDR3 is 16 residues long. The CDR3 loop reads CASSLGTDRYNQPQHF. The CDR3, as DNA: TGCGCCAGCAGCTTGGGGACGGACAGATACAATCAGCCCCAGCATTTT.

The chain uses TRBV19 and TRBJ2-1, with D perhaps matching TRBD1 or TRBD2 (5 bases each). V was pared by 5 bases and J by 0 bases, with 14 bases between. The CDR3 is 16 amino acids. Germline V CDR1 and CDR2: LNHDA, SQIVND (reference sequence). CDR3 in DNA: TGTGCCAGTAGTCTGTGGGACCGAAGCTCCTACAATGAGCAGTTCTTC. Translation gives CASSLWDRSSYNEQFF.

V usage is TRBV29-1 and J usage is TRBJ2-1; D not resolved. CDR1 is SQVTM, CDR2 ANQGSEA, per germline. The CDR3 runs to 11 residues. V lost 3 bases and J 8 bases, leaving 8 bases between the germline ends. For the CDR3, the DNA is TGCAGCGTTGACCTGGCCTATGAGCAGTTCTTC. It encodes CSVDLAYEQFF.

This sequence joins TRBV4-2 and TRBJ2-5, with 8 bases identical to TRBD2. J lost 0 bases, V lost 0 bases, and 6 bases had no gene match. Germline CDR1 reads LGHNA; CDR2 reads YNFKEQ. CDR3 length: 17 residues. CDR3 sequence reads: CASSQDPRGGNQETQYF. For the CDR3, the DNA is TGTGCCAGCAGCCAAGATCCCCGCGGGGGGAACCAAGAGACCCAGTACTTC.

With respect to this clone: One end of the junction fails to match germline, which may point to a read error. The chain uses TRBV4-1 and TRBJ2-5; TRBD1 matches 10 bases. This CDR3 contains 14 residues. Germline V gene sequence: CDR1 MGHRA, CDR2 YSYEKL. DNA of the CDR3: TGTGCCAGCAGTAGACAGGGGGCAGGAGAGACCCAGTACTTC. It encodes CASSRQGAGETQYF.

This chain joins TRBV19 and TRBJ1-6; D gene unclear. The CDR3 runs 12 residues. Germline-derived CDR1 and CDR2 are LNHDA and SQIVND (reference sequence). Trimming shortened V by 5 bases and J by 8 bases, and 7 bases separated the two germline ends. As DNA, the CDR3 is TGTGCCAGTAGTGTGGGGTATTCACCCCTCCACTTT. As protein: CASSVGYSPLHF.